This T cell receptor (beta chain) was retrieved from a study of tumor-infiltrating lymphocytes in localized non-small cell lung cancer. The method was immunoSEQ multiplex PCR; TCRdb's version includes in-frame clones alone and lacks a portion of them. The repertoire consists of around 16,000 clones, with 73% occurring once and the leading ten covering 4.3%. This CDR3 is built from 17 residues. Germline loops: CDR1 LNHDA, CDR2 SQIVND (reference sequence). Trimming took off 5 bases at V and 5 bases at J, with 24 bases between the two ends. V usage is TRBV19 and J usage is TRBJ1-1; TRBD1 is a possible D gene (5 bases). This receptor was obtained from a human donor with non-small cell lung cancer. Input material: lung tumor tissue. CDR3 sequence reads: CASSLRHGGAVGTEAFF. The CDR3 DNA reads as TGTGCCAGTAGTCTACGACATGGGGGAGCAGTAGGGACTGAAGCTTTCTTT.